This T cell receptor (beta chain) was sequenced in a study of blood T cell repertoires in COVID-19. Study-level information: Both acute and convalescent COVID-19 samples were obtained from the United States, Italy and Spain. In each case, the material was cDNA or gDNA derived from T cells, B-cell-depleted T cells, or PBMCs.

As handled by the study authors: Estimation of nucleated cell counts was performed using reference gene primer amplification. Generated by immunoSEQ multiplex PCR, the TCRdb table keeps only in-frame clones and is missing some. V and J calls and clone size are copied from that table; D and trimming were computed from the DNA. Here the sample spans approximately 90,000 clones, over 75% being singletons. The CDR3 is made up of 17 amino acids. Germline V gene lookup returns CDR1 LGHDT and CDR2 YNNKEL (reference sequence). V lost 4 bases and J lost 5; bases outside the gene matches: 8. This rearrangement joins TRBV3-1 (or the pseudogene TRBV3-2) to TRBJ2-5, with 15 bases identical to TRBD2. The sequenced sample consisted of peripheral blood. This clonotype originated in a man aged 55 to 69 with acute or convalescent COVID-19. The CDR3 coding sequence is TGTGCCAGCAGCCGGACTAGCGGGGGGGCTTTTGGTGAGACCCAGTACTTC. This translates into CASSRTSGGAFGETQYF.